The clone carrying this T cell receptor (beta chain) has ten or more counts. The time point denotes: pre-sensitization, week 0. Treatment described: therapeutic diphenylcyclopropenone sensitization with weekly scalp DPC. Individual cDNA molecules had unique molecular identifiers attached to them by the library. One entry per CDR3 protein results from TCRdb running MiXCR on the RACE reads. This sample carries about 110,000 distinct CDR3 sequences, 12% of them seen once, and the ten largest clones take around 1.5%. The sample originates from a study of human T cells and chemical hapten exposure. Study-level background: Patients got weekly scalp diphenylcyclopropenone doses over the approximately 23-week study.

The starting material was whole blood, obtained in connection with sensitization to the hapten diphenylcyclopropenone (DPC). The receptor was isolated from a woman aged 45-59 years with alopecia areata. Some clones in this sample may be carry-over from other donors' samples.

CDR3 region: CSAGGLTGGNTDTQYF. The CDR3 DNA reads TGCAGTGCGGGAGGGTTGACAGGGGGCAACACAGATACGCAGTATTTT. This rearrangement joins TRBV20-1 to TRBJ2-3; 10 bases match TRBD1. V dropped 6 bases and J dropped 2; count of bases not matched to a gene: 11. Germline V gene lookup returns CDR1 DFQATT and CDR2 SNEGSKA (reference sequence). CDR3 length: 16 residues.